This T cell receptor beta chain was identified during a study of cytomegalovirus exposure and HLA in healthy donors. General study findings and limits: In vitro data verified a few CMV-associated chains as specific for CMV antigens. Certain indistinguishable V segments, among them TRBV6-2 and TRBV6-3, were excluded. Solely CMV serostatus was available to characterize immune exposure.

Germline V lookup: CDR1 MNHEY, CDR2 SVGAGI. The CDR3 consists of 14 residues. V lost 10 bases and J lost 1, with 14 bases in between. PCR amplification relied on 60 Vbeta primers (plus 13 Jbeta primers). The assay was immunoSEQ multiplex PCR, and TCRdb's table has in-frame clones only and misses some. This table holds 150,000 to 200,000 clones, 70% to 80% found once. About this clone: Its antigen is not identified.

The sequenced material came from PBMCs. The V gene is TRBV6-5, the J gene TRBJ1-5; D is undetermined. The sequence was obtained from a man aged 18 to 35 in good health and CMV-seropositive. As DNA, the CDR3 is TGTGCCACCGGGGTGTCTGCGAGCAATCAGCCCCAGCATTTT. It codes for CATGVSASNQPQHF.